This T cell receptor (beta chain) emerged from a study of blood T cell repertoires in COVID-19. Profiling relied on immunoSEQ multiplex PCR, and the TCRdb table lists in-frame clones only, not all of them. Of 450,000 or so clones in the sample, 90% were seen once. This CDR3 is built from 15 residues. Germline V lookup: CDR1 SGHTS, CDR2 YDEGEE. After removal of 1 base from V and 7 bases from J, the junction contained 7 bases not matched to a gene. This chain joins TRBV5-8 and TRBJ2-1; TRBD2 matches 8 bases. The TCR originated in a man between 18 and 35 years old who had recovered from COVID-19. Sequencing was carried out using PBMCs or T cells enriched from blood (not recorded which). In DNA form, the CDR3 reads TGTGCCAGCAGCTTGTCTAGCGGGTTGTGGAATGAGCAGTTCTTC. Amino acid sequence: CASSLSSGLWNEQFF.